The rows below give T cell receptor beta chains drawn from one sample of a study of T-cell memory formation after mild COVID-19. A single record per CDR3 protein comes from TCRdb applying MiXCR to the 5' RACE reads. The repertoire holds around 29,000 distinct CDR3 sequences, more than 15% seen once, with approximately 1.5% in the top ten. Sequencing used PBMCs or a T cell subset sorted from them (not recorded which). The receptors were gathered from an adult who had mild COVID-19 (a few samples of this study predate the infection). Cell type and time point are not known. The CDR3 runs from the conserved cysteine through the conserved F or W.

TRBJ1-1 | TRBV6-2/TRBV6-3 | CASSRGLNTEAFF
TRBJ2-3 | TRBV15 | CATSRGGQGPDTQYF
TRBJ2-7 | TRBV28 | CASSPAWERDPYEQYF
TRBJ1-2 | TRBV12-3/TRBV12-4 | CATTRVQNYGYTF
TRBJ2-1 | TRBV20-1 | CSASGQQYNEQFF
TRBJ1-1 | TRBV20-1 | CSARPSLPYMNTEAFF
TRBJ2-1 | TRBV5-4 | CASSLSRGANEQFF
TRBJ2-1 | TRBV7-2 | CASSSLGGLAGGLSYNEQFF
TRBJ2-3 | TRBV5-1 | CASSLVGLGLADTQYF
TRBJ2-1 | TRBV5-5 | CASSPGVYPNNEQFF
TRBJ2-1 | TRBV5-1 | CASSTPGLAYNEQFF
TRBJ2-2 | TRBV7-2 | CASRFPGQGNTGELFF
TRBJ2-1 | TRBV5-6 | CASSFDRDTGYNEQFF
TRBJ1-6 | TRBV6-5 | CASSYSGQGLSPLHF
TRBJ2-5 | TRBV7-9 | CASSLAGEAQETQYF
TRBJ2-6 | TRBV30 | CAWSSGANVLTF
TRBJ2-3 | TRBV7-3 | CASSYREGDTQYF
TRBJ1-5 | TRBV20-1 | CSALRLGSNQPQHF
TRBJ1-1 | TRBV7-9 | CASSLAWNTEAFF
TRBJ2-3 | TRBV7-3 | CASSLGPSGTDTQYF
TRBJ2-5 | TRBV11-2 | CASSLRDSRYQETQYF
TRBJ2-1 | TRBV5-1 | CASSSGLPGLADYNEQFF
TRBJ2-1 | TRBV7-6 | CASSWRGQGGEQFF
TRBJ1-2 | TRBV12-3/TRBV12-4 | CASSLLIYYGYTF